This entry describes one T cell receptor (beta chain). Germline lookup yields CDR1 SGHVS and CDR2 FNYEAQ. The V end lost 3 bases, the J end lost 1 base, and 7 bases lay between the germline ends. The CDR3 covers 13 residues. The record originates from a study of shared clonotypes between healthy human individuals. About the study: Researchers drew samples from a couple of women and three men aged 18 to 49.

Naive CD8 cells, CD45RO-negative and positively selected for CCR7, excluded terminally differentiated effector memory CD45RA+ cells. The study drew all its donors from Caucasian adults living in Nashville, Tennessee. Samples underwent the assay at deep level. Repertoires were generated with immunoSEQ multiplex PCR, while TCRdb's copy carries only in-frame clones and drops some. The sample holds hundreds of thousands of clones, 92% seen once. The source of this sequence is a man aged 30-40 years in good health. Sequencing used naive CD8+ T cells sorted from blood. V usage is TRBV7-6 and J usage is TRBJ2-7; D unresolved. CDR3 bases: TGTGCCAGCAGCTTTGGGGAATCCTACGAGCAGTACTTC. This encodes CASSFGESYEQYF.